This T cell receptor (beta chain) was found in a study of T cell repertoires in cytomegalovirus infection. Whole-study context: Indicated by public TCR beta signatures were CMV infection and matching HLA type.

Overall study results and limits: CMV-specific TCR beta clonotypes restricted by HLA-C were the ones dominating the ex vivo response. CMV carriers having the relevant HLA were flagged by cumulative public TCR beta family frequency.

The count of this clonotype is one. Its antigen remains unknown. MiXCR was run by TCRdb on the reads, yielding one entry per CDR3 protein. Among 150,000 to 200,000 distinct CDR3 sequences listed, roughly 30% were seen once. The CDR3 loop spans 13 amino acids. The germline V gene has CDR1 MGHDK and CDR2 SYGVNS. The V end lost 9 bases, the J end lost 5 bases, and 16 bases lay between the germline ends. The genes are TRBV25-1 and TRBJ1-1; tentatively, D is TRBD1 (6 bases). The source of this sequence is a human donor in good health (CMV status not recorded). Some clones in this sample may be carry-over from other donors' samples. Material for sequencing was PBMCs. This CDR3 is CASNTGGDTEAFF. CDR3 nucleotides: TGTGCCAGTAACACGGGGGGCGATACTGAAGCTTTCTTT. Based on the CDR3 plus reference TRBV25-1 and TRBJ1-1, the full variable domain is EADIYQTPRYLVIGTGKKITLECSQTMGHDKMYWYQQDPGMELHLIHYSYGVNSTEKGDLSSESTVSRIRTEHFPLTLESARPSHTSQYLCASNTGGDTEAFFGQGTRLTVV.